This is a list of T cell receptor beta chains from one sample in a study of blood T cell repertoires in COVID-19. Repertoires were generated with immunoSEQ multiplex PCR, while TCRdb's copy carries only in-frame clones and drops some. The sample has about 200,000 clones, 80% seen once. Sequences were obtained from PBMCs or T cells enriched from blood (not recorded which). The receptor source for this set is a woman aged 40 to 50 with acute COVID-19. Each CDR3 is given with its conserved first and last residue. D genes are given only for firm matches. For some rows the clone size is stated as once, few or many, or as a class when expanded; others skip it.

j_call d_call v_call clone_size cdr3_aa cdr3_nt
TRBJ1-5 TRBD1 TRBV11-2 - CASSLGRGRNQPQHF TGTGCCAGCAGCTTAGGCAGGGGGCGAAATCAGCCCCAGCATTTT
TRBJ1-5 TRBD1 TRBV19 - CASRRTGNSNQPQHF TGTGCCAGTAGGAGGACAGGGAATAGCAATCAGCCCCAGCATTTT
TRBJ2-7 - TRBV14 few CASSQGQGITYEQYF TGTGCCAGCAGCCAAGGCCAGGGGATCACCTACGAGCAGTACTTC
TRBJ2-1 - TRBV10-1 - CASSESGRNEQFF TGCGCCAGCAGTGAGTCTGGCCGCAATGAGCAGTTCTTC
TRBJ2-5 TRBD1 TRBV6-2/TRBV6-3 once CASSSQGVNQETQYF TGTGCCAGCAGTTCACAGGGGGTAAACCAAGAGACCCAGTACTTC
TRBJ2-1 TRBD2 TRBV9 - CASSVDPAGGPYNEQFF TGTGCCAGCAGCGTAGATCCCGCGGGAGGTCCCTACAATGAGCAGTTCTTC
TRBJ2-3 - TRBV7-3 - CASTSLPADTQYF TGTGCCAGCACAAGCCTACCCGCGGATACGCAGTATTTT
TRBJ2-7 - TRBV7-2 - CASSLPAPGTPTYEQYF TGTGCCAGCAGCTTACCAGCCCCCGGGACACCAACCTACGAGCAGTACTTC
TRBJ1-4 TRBD1 TRBV5-8 - CASSLGQGASNEKLFF TGTGCCAGCAGCCTGGGACAGGGGGCCTCTAATGAAAAACTGTTTTTT
TRBJ2-5 - TRBV6-1 - CASSEAHRLQETQYF TGTGCCAGCAGTGAAGCACACAGGCTCCAGGAGACCCAGTACTTC
TRBJ2-3 - TRBV23-1 few CASSQSNKTHQTDTQYF TGCGCCAGCAGTCAATCAAACAAGACTCACCAGACAGATACGCAGTATTTT
TRBJ2-7 TRBD1 TRBV30 - CAWSRQGSYEQYF TGTGCCTGGAGCCGACAGGGGAGCTACGAGCAGTACTTC
TRBJ2-2 TRBD1 TRBV10-3 - CAISYGQGGTGELFF TGTGCCATCAGCTATGGACAGGGCGGCACCGGGGAGCTGTTTTTT
TRBJ2-7 - TRBV5-1 - CASSGREGSYEQYF TGCGCCAGCAGCGGGAGAGAAGGGAGCTACGAGCAGTACTTC
TRBJ2-7 TRBD1 TRBV5-6 once CASSLGTGYYEQYF TGTGCCAGCAGCTTGGGGACAGGGTACTACGAGCAGTACTTC
TRBJ1-3 - TRBV29-1 few CSVDRVGGNTIYF TGCAGCGTTGACAGGGTAGGCGGAAACACCATATATTTT
TRBJ2-5 - TRBV6-5 once CASRPGGSGVETQYF TGTGCCAGCAGGCCAGGGGGGTCAGGGGTGGAGACCCAGTACTTC
TRBJ1-5 TRBD1 TRBV24-1 - CATSGQGRGQPQHF TGTGCCACCAGTGGACAGGGCCGGGGTCAGCCCCAGCATTTT